This is a list of T cell receptor beta chains from one sample in a study of blood T cells in healthy people across ages. TCRdb independently ran MiXCR on the 5' RACE reads; one entry per CDR3 protein. The repertoire holds roughly 800,000 distinct CDR3 sequences, with approximately 25% as singletons. The same sample was also used in a study of T cells of mothers and their children.

The specimen was blood. Receptors were obtained from a boy aged 5-17 years in good health. CDR3s include the opening cysteine and the closing phenylalanine or tryptophan. Fields, in order: D gene, V gene, J gene, clone size, CDR3 DNA, CDR3 protein. A D gene is named only where the DNA matches it firmly. Expanded clones are given a class, and other clones once, few, many or no size at all.

d_gene: NA
v_gene: TRBV6-1
j_gene: TRBJ1-5
abundance: NA
CDR3nt: TGTGCCAGCAGCCCCTCGGACAGCGGGTGGTATACCAATCAGCCCCAGCATTTT
CDR3aa: CASSPSDSGWYTNQPQHF

d_gene: NA
v_gene: TRBV2
j_gene: TRBJ2-7
abundance: NA
CDR3nt: TGTGCCAGCAGGCCATCAGGCGGGCAGTTCTACGAGCAGTACTTC
CDR3aa: CASRPSGGQFYEQYF

d_gene: NA
v_gene: TRBV20-1
j_gene: TRBJ2-5
abundance: NA
CDR3nt: TGCAGCCTCGCCGTTGAAGAGACCCAGTACTTC
CDR3aa: CSLAVEETQYF

d_gene: NA
v_gene: TRBV27
j_gene: TRBJ2-5
abundance: few
CDR3nt: TGTGCCAGCAGTTTAGCCAGGGCGACCCAAGAGACCCAGTACTTC
CDR3aa: CASSLARATQETQYF

d_gene: TRBD1
v_gene: TRBV28
j_gene: TRBJ1-2
abundance: NA
CDR3nt: TGTGCCAGCAGACCCACAGGACAGGGGACCAGTTCCTATGGCTACACCTTC
CDR3aa: CASRPTGQGTSSYGYTF

d_gene: NA
v_gene: TRBV3-1
j_gene: TRBJ2-5
abundance: few
CDR3nt: TGTGCCAGCAGCCAAGATTCTTCTCTTCGGCTAGGGGTCGAAGAGACCCAGTACTTC
CDR3aa: CASSQDSSLRLGVEETQYF

d_gene: TRBD1
v_gene: TRBV5-1
j_gene: TRBJ2-6
abundance: few
CDR3nt: TGCGCCAGCACGGGCCGACAGGGGGTGAGAGATGGGGCCAACGTCCTGACTTTC
CDR3aa: CASTGRQGVRDGANVLTF

d_gene: NA
v_gene: TRBV29-1
j_gene: TRBJ2-5
abundance: NA
CDR3nt: TGCAGCGTTGCCGCGACTTCAACCGGGGAGGAGTACTTC
CDR3aa: CSVAATSTGEEYF

d_gene: TRBD1
v_gene: TRBV4-3
j_gene: TRBJ1-6
abundance: few
CDR3nt: TGCGCCAGCAACACGGACAGGGGGCTTAATTCACCCCTCCACTTT
CDR3aa: CASNTDRGLNSPLHF

d_gene: TRBD2
v_gene: TRBV7-2
j_gene: TRBJ2-7
abundance: NA
CDR3nt: TGTGCCAGCAGCCCTAGACTAGCGGGGGAGAAAAACGAGCAGTACTTC
CDR3aa: CASSPRLAGEKNEQYF

d_gene: NA
v_gene: TRBV19
j_gene: TRBJ2-3
abundance: NA
CDR3nt: TGTGCCAGTAGTTGGGACGGTGGGGATACGCAGTATTTT
CDR3aa: CASSWDGGDTQYF

d_gene: NA
v_gene: TRBV21-1
j_gene: TRBJ2-3
abundance: NA
CDR3nt: TGTGCCAGCTTACTTTCCGGGGTTCCGGAGACAGATACGCAGTATTTT
CDR3aa: CASLLSGVPETDTQYF

d_gene: NA
v_gene: TRBV6-2/TRBV6-3
j_gene: TRBJ2-1
abundance: NA
CDR3nt: TGTGCCAGCAGTAGCCGGGGGGCCCAGCCTCTAGCCTACAATGAGCAGTTCTTC
CDR3aa: CASSSRGAQPLAYNEQFF

d_gene: NA
v_gene: TRBV28
j_gene: TRBJ1-5
abundance: few
CDR3nt: TGTGCCAGCAGTACCTTGGGGGCCGAACATTTT
CDR3aa: CASSTLGAEHF

d_gene: NA
v_gene: TRBV3-1
j_gene: TRBJ2-1
abundance: few
CDR3nt: TGTGCCAGCAGCCAAGCTCAGAATGAGCAGTTCTTC
CDR3aa: CASSQAQNEQFF

d_gene: NA
v_gene: TRBV29-1
j_gene: TRBJ2-3
abundance: few
CDR3nt: TGCAGCGTTACGTCTAGCGCAAGCACAGATACGCAGTATTTT
CDR3aa: CSVTSSASTDTQYF

d_gene: NA
v_gene: TRBV6-5
j_gene: TRBJ1-5
abundance: NA
CDR3nt: TGTGCCAGCAGTTACGGGCCGGGTGGCAATCAGCCCCAGCATTTT
CDR3aa: CASSYGPGGNQPQHF

d_gene: NA
v_gene: TRBV7-9
j_gene: TRBJ2-7
abundance: NA
CDR3nt: TGTGCCAGCAGCCACCGGGACACCTACGAGCAGTACTTC
CDR3aa: CASSHRDTYEQYF

d_gene: TRBD2
v_gene: TRBV5-5
j_gene: TRBJ2-3
abundance: NA
CDR3nt: TGTGCCAGCAGCTTGGGACTAGCGGGAGTTTTGGATACGCAGTATTTT
CDR3aa: CASSLGLAGVLDTQYF

d_gene: TRBD2
v_gene: TRBV5-1
j_gene: TRBJ2-1
abundance: few
CDR3nt: TGCGCCAGCAGCACAACAGCGGGGGAGGCGAATGAGCAGTTCTTC
CDR3aa: CASSTTAGEANEQFF

d_gene: NA
v_gene: TRBV20-1
j_gene: TRBJ2-7
abundance: few
CDR3nt: TGCAGTGCTAGATCCCTTCGGGCAGCGGCAGTACTCTCCTACGAGCAGTACTTC
CDR3aa: CSARSLRAAAVLSYEQYF

d_gene: NA
v_gene: TRBV15
j_gene: TRBJ2-7
abundance: NA
CDR3nt: TGTGCCACCAGCGGAGATGCGTTCCCATACGAGCAGTACTTC
CDR3aa: CATSGDAFPYEQYF

d_gene: NA
v_gene: TRBV7-9
j_gene: TRBJ1-1
abundance: NA
CDR3nt: TGTGCCAGCAGCCCCATGGGGGGCACTGAAGCTTTCTTT
CDR3aa: CASSPMGGTEAFF

d_gene: NA
v_gene: TRBV4-3
j_gene: TRBJ1-2
abundance: NA
CDR3nt: TGCGCCAGCAGCCAATTTATGGTCGGGTATGGCTACACCTTC
CDR3aa: CASSQFMVGYGYTF

d_gene: NA
v_gene: TRBV4-2
j_gene: TRBJ1-2
abundance: NA
CDR3nt: TGTGCCAGCAGCTTCCGGCTACAGGGAAACTATGGCTACACCTTC
CDR3aa: CASSFRLQGNYGYTF

d_gene: TRBD2
v_gene: TRBV5-5
j_gene: TRBJ2-5
abundance: NA
CDR3nt: TGTGCCAGCAGCTATGGACTAGCGGGGATCTCGCGGCAAGAGACCCAGTACTTC
CDR3aa: CASSYGLAGISRQETQYF

d_gene: TRBD2
v_gene: TRBV7-9
j_gene: TRBJ2-3
abundance: NA
CDR3nt: TGTGCCGGCAGCCCTCGGACTAGCGGGAGCACAGATACGCAGTATTTT
CDR3aa: CAGSPRTSGSTDTQYF

d_gene: TRBD2
v_gene: TRBV3-1
j_gene: TRBJ2-2
abundance: NA
CDR3nt: TGTGCCAGCAGCCAGGGACTACCCACCGGGGAGCTGTTTTTT
CDR3aa: CASSQGLPTGELFF

d_gene: NA
v_gene: TRBV12-3/TRBV12-4
j_gene: TRBJ1-6
abundance: few
CDR3nt: TGTGCCAGCAGCCCAAAGCAGGGAGGCAATTCACCCCTCCACTTT
CDR3aa: CASSPKQGGNSPLHF

d_gene: NA
v_gene: TRBV3-1
j_gene: TRBJ2-2
abundance: NA
CDR3nt: TGTGCCAGCAGCCAAGATGACCTTTACACCGGGGAGCTGTTTTTT
CDR3aa: CASSQDDLYTGELFF

d_gene: NA
v_gene: TRBV29-1
j_gene: TRBJ2-7
abundance: few
CDR3nt: TGCAGCGTCCTGACAGGTCGCGCCTACGAGCAGTACTTC
CDR3aa: CSVLTGRAYEQYF

d_gene: TRBD1
v_gene: TRBV6-2/TRBV6-3
j_gene: TRBJ2-1
abundance: few
CDR3nt: TGTGCCAGCAGTTACTCAGTGGGGACAGGTGGCTACAATGAGCAGTTCTTC
CDR3aa: CASSYSVGTGGYNEQFF